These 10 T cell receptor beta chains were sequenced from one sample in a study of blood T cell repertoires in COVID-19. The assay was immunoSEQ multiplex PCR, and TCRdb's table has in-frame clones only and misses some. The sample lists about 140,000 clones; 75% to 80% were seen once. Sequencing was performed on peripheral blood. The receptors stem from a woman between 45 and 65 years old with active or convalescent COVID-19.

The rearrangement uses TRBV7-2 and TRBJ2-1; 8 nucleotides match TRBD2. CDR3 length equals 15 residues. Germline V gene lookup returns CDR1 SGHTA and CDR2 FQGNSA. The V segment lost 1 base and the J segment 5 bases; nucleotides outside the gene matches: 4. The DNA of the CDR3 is TGTGCCAGCAGCTTAGAAAGCGGGAGCAACAATGAGCAGTTCTTC. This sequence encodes CASSLESGSNNEQFF.

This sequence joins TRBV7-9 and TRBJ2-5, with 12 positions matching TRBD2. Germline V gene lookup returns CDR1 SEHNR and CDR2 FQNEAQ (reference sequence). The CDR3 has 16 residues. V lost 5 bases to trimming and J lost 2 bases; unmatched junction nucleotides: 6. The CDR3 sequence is CASSRNLAGGQETQYF. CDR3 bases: TGTGCCAGCAGCCGAAACCTAGCGGGAGGGCAAGAGACCCAGTACTTC.

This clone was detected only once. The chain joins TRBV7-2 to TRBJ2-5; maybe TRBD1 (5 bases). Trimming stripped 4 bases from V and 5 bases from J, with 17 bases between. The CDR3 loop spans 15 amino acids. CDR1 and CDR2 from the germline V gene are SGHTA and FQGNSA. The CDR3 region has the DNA TGTGCCAGCAGCTCCCAGGGCACGCAGTTGGAGACCCAGTACTTC. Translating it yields CASSSQGTQLETQYF.

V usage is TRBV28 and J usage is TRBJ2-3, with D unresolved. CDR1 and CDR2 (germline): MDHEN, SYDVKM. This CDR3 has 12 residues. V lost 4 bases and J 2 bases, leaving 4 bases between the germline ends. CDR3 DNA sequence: TGTGCCAGCAGTTCATTCACAGATACGCAGTATTTT. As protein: CASSSFTDTQYF.

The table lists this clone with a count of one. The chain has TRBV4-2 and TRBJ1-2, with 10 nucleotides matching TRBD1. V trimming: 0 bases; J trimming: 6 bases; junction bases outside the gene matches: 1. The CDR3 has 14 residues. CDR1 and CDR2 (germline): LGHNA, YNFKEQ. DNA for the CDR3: TGTGCCAGCAGCCAAGACGGGACAGGGGATGGCTACACCTTC. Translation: CASSQDGTGDGYTF.

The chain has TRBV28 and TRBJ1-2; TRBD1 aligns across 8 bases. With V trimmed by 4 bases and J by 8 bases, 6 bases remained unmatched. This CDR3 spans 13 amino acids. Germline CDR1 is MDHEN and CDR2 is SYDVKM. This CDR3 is CASSSGGLAGYTF. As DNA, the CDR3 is TGTGCCAGCAGTTCAGGGGGCCTAGCGGGCTACACCTTC.

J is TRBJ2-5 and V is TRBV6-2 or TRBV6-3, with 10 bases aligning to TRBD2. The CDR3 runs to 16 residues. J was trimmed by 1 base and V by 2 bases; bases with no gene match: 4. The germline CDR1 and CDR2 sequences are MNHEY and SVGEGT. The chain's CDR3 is CASSYGLAGGQETQYF. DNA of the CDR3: TGTGCCAGCAGTTACGGATTAGCGGGGGGCCAAGAGACCCAGTACTTC.

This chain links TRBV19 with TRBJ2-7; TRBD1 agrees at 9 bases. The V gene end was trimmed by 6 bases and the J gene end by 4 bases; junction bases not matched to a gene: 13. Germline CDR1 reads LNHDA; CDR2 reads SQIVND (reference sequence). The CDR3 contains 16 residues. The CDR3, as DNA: TGTGCCAGTAGGCATCCCCGACAGGGGGGAACTTACGAGCAGTACTTC. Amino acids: CASRHPRQGGTYEQYF.

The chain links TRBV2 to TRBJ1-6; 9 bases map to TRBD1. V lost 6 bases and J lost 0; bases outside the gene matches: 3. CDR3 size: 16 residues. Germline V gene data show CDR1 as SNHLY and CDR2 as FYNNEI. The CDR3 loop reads CASSGTGSSYNSPLHF. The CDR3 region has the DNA TGTGCCAGCAGCGGGACAGGGAGCTCCTATAATTCACCCCTCCACTTT.

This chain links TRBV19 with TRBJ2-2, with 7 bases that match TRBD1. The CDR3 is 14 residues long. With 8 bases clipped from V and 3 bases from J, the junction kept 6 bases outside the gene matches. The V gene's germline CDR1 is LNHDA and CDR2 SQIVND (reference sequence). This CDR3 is CASAGQAHTGELFF. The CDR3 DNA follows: TGTGCCAGTGCCGGACAGGCTCACACCGGGGAGCTGTTTTTT.